This T cell receptor (beta chain) emerged from a study of blood T cell repertoires in COVID-19. The wider study: Donors in the United States, Italy and Spain gave samples during acute or convalescent COVID-19. The cDNA or gDNA used as material had been derived from T cells, B-cell-depleted T cells, or PBMCs.

CDR1 is MNHEY and CDR2 is SVGEGT in the germline V gene. CDR3 length equals 16 residues. Trimming removed 0 bases at V and 2 bases at J, with 14 bases between. Assay: immunoSEQ multiplex PCR; the TCRdb copy retains only in-frame clones and omits some. The sample lists approximately 160,000 clones, roughly 72% seen once, with 3.7% in the top ten. The material sequenced was peripheral blood. This TCR was sampled from a woman of 80 years or more with acute or convalescent COVID-19. The V gene is TRBV6-2 or TRBV6-3, the J gene TRBJ2-7; D remains ambiguous. The CDR3 DNA reads as TGTGCCAGCAGTTACTCGGTCTTCCCCCCTACCTACGAGCAGTACTTC. Translating gives CASSYSVFPPTYEQYF.